This TCR beta chain was sequenced during a study of shared clonotypes between healthy human individuals. Regarding the study as a whole: It was only blood that was sampled, and tissue repertoires likely differ.

On this clone: The antigen is not known. Other nucleotide sequences from this sample produce the same CDR3.

CDR3 length: 13 amino acids. The V end lost 5 bases, the J end lost 2 bases, and 9 bases lay between the germline ends. CDR1 ENHRY and CDR2 SYGVKD come from the germline V gene. Each subset's genomic DNA was split evenly across several immunoSEQ plates. Sequenced by immunoSEQ multiplex PCR; TCRdb stores in-frame clones only, minus some. The sample lists some 2,400,000 clones, approximately 96% seen once, with 0.1% to 0.15% in the top ten. The chain joins TRBV10-3 to TRBJ2-5; D is unclear. This TCR derives from a man aged 18 to 35 in good health. Sequencing input: naive CD4+ T cells sorted from blood. Subset reported: CD45RA+ positively selected. DNA of the CDR3: TGTGCCATCAGTTGGACGGTTCAAGAGACCCAGTACTTC. This encodes CAISWTVQETQYF.